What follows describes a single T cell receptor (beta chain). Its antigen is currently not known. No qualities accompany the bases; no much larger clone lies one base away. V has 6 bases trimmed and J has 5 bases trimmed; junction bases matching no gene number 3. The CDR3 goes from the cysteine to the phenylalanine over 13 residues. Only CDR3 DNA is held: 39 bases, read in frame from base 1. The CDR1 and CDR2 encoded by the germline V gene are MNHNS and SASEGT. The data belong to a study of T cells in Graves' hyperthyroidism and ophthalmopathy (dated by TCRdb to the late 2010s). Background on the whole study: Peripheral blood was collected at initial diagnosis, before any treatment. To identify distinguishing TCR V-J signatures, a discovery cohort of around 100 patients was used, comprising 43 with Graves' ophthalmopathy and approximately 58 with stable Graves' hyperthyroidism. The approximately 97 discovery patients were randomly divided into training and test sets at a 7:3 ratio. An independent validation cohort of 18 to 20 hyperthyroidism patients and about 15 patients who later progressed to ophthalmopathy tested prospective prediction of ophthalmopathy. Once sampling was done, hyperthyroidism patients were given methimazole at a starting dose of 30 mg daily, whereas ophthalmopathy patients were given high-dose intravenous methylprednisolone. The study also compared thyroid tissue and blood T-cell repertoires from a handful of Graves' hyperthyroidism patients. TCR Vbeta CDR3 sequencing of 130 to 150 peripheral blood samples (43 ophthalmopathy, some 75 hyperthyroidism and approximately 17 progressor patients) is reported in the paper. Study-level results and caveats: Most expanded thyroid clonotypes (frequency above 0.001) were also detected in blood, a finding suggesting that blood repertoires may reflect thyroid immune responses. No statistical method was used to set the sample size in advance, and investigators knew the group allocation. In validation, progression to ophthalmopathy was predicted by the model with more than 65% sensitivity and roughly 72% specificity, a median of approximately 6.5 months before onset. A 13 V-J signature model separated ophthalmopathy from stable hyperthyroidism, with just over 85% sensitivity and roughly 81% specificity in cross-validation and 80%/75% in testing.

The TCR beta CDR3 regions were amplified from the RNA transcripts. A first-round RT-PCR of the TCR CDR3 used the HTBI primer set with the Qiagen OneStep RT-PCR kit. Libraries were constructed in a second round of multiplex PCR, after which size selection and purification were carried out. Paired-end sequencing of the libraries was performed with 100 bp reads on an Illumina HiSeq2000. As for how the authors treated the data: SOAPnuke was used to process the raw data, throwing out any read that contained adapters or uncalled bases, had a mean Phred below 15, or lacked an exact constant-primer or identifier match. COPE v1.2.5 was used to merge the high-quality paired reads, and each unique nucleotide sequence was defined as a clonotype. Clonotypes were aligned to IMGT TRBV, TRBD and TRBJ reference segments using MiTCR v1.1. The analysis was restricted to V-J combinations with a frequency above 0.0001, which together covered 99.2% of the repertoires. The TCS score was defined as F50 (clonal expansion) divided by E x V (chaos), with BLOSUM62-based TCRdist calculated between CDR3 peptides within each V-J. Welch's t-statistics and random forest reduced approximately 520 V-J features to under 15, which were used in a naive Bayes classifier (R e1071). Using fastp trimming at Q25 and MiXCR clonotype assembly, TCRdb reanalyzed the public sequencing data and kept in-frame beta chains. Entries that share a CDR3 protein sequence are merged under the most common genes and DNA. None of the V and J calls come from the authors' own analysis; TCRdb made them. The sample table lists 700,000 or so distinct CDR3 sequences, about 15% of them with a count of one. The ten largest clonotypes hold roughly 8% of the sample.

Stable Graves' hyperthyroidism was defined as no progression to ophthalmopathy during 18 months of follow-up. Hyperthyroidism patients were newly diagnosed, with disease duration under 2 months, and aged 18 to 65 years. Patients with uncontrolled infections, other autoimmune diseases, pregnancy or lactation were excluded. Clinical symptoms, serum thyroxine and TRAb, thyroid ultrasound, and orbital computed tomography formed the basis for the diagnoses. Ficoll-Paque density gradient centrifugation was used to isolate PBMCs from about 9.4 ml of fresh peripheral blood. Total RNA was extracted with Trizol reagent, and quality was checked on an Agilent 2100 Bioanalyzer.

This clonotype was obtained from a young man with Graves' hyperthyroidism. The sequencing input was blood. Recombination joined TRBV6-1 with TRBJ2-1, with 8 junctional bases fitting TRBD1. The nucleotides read TGTGCCAGCAGACGGACAGGGAACAATGAGCAGTTCTTC. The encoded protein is CASRRTGNNEQFF.